What follows are 11 T cell receptor beta chains derived from one specimen sequenced in a study of shared clonotypes between healthy human individuals. TCRdb's table, derived via immunoSEQ multiplex PCR, lists solely in-frame clones and lacks some. The sample has over 850,000 clones; about 84% are singletons. Material: memory CD4+ T cells from PBMCs. Subset defined: CD45RA-negative fraction. The receptors stem from a man aged 18 to 30 in good health. Some clones in this sample may be carry-over from other donors' samples.

J is TRBJ1-1 and V is TRBV18; 10 positions match TRBD1. Trimming took 6 bases from V and 8 from J; bases not matched to a gene: 6. CDR3 length: 13 residues. CDR1 and CDR2 from the germline V gene are KGHSH and LQKENI. The CDR3 loop is CASSHGTGEEAFF. CDR3 nucleotide sequence: TGTGCCAGCTCCCACGGGACAGGGGAAGAAGCTTTCTTT.

J is TRBJ1-5 and V is TRBV6-1; 9 positions agree with TRBD1. The CDR3 is 14 amino acids. Trimming removed 5 bases from V and 6 bases from J; junction bases left unmatched: 5. The germline gives CDR1 MNHNS, CDR2 SASEGT. The CDR3 region is CASSWGQGFQPQHF. The CDR3, as DNA: TGTGCCAGCAGTTGGGGACAGGGTTTTCAGCCCCAGCATTTT.

The chain joins TRBV5-4 to TRBJ2-7, with 14 bases identical to TRBD2. The length of the CDR3 is 16 residues. V gave up 4 bases and J gave up 3 bases; unmatched junction bases: 6. The germline V gene encodes CDR1 SGHNT and CDR2 YYREEE (reference sequence). The chain's CDR3 is CASSGGTSGSLYEQYF. The CDR3 DNA reads TGTGCCAGCAGCGGAGGGACTAGCGGGAGTCTCTACGAGCAGTACTTC.

This clone has a single count. The chain is built from TRBV27 and TRBJ2-7, with 7 bases identical to TRBD1. Germline V gene data show CDR1 as MNHEY and CDR2 as SMNVEV (reference sequence). Trimming removed 5 bases from V and 2 bases from J; junction bases left unmatched: 6. The CDR3 has 14 residues. CDR3 DNA: TGTGCCAGCAGTCTAGGGACAGCCGCCTACGAGCAGTACTTC. Translated: CASSLGTAAYEQYF.

This chain connects TRBV28 to TRBJ2-7, with D perhaps matching TRBD1 (5 bases). This CDR3 contains 15 residues. V shed 7 bases and J shed 0 bases, with 16 bases lying between them. From germline, CDR1 is MDHEN and CDR2 SYDVKM. CDR3 loop: CASIGQTLSSYEQYF. In DNA form, the CDR3 reads TGTGCCAGCATCGGACAAACTTTAAGCTCCTACGAGCAGTACTTC.

The CDR3 loop is CASRLQFQYYGYTF. The CDR3 DNA reads TGTGCCAGCAGGCTACAGTTTCAGTACTATGGCTACACCTTC. The chain joins TRBV28 to TRBJ1-2; no firm D call. The CDR3 covers 14 residues. V lost 6 bases to trimming and J lost 3 bases, with 14 bases between them. CDR1 MDHEN and CDR2 SYDVKM come from the germline V gene.

The gene calls are TRBV7-2 and TRBJ2-2; TRBD1 might be the D (6 bases). The CDR3 loop spans 14 amino acids. Germline CDR1 SGHTA, CDR2 FQGNSA. Trimming cost V 1 base and J 7 bases, with 10 bases left between them. The DNA of the CDR3 is TGTGCCAGCAGCTTAGTACAGGGTATCGGGGAGCTGTTTTTT. This codes for CASSLVQGIGELFF.

This rearrangement joins TRBV6-5 to TRBJ2-1, with D perhaps given as TRBD1 or TRBD2 (6 bases each). The CDR3 runs to 15 residues. Deletions cut 6 bases from V and 6 bases from J, with 18 bases between. Germline V gives CDR1 MNHEY, CDR2 SVGAGI. CDR3 residues: CASSRGLTISNEQFF. In nucleotides, the CDR3 is TGTGCCAGCAGCAGGGGACTTACAATATCCAATGAGCAGTTCTTC.

The chain is built from TRBV11-2 and TRBJ2-3, with 13 bases that match TRBD2. With V trimmed by 5 bases and J by 2 bases, 13 bases remained unmatched. The V gene's germline CDR1 is SGHAT and CDR2 FQNNGV. The CDR3 sequence is 19 residues long. The CDR3 DNA reads TGTGCCAGCAGCCTCCGTAGGACTAGCGGGAGTCGGGACACAGATACGCAGTATTTT. This sequence encodes CASSLRRTSGSRDTDTQYF.

This rearrangement joins TRBV2 to TRBJ2-1; no reliable D call. The CDR3 is 13 residues long. Germline CDR1 reads SNHLY; CDR2 reads FYNNEI. With 2 bases removed from V and 5 bases from J, the gap between germline ends came to 7 bases. CDR3: CASSEQINNEQFF. As DNA, the CDR3 is TGTGCCAGCAGTGAACAGATCAACAATGAGCAGTTCTTC.

In its sample, this clone was seen once. The rearrangement links TRBV9 to TRBJ1-2, with 9 bases matching TRBD1. Trimming took 5 bases from V and 1 from J; bases not matched to a gene: 9. CDR1 SGDLS and CDR2 YYNGEE come from the germline V gene. The CDR3 runs to 16 residues. The DNA for the CDR3 is TGTGCCAGCAGTCGGAGTACAGGGGGCGATAACTATGGCTACACCTTC. Translation gives CASSRSTGGDNYGYTF.